Shown below are 9 T cell receptor beta chains from a single sample sequenced in a study of cytomegalovirus exposure and HLA in healthy donors. Primers: 60 Vbeta forward and 13 Jbeta reverse. The protocol was immunoSEQ multiplex PCR, while the TCRdb copy is restricted to in-frame clones and leaves out a portion. Of tens of thousands of clones in the sample, roughly 76% were seen once. The sequencing sample was made of PBMCs. These receptors all come from a male donor in good health and CMV-seropositive.

The V and J genes are TRBV12-5 and TRBJ2-7; possible D gene TRBD2, 6 bases. CDR3 size: 14 residues. CDR1 is LGHNT, CDR2 FRNRAP, per germline. Trimming pared 3 bases from V and 2 bases from J, leaving 11 bases between. The chain's CDR3 is CASGFGGFPYEQYF. For the CDR3, the DNA is TGTGCTAGTGGTTTTGGGGGGTTTCCCTACGAGCAGTACTTC.

This clone was detected only a few times. This rearrangement joins TRBV7-2 to TRBJ1-4, with TRBD1 matching 8 bases. CDR1 SGHTA and CDR2 FQGNSA come from the germline V gene. Trimming removed 3 bases from V and 6 bases from J; junction bases left unmatched: 3. The CDR3 contains 14 residues. Here the CDR3 reads CASSLTGADEKLFF. In nucleotides, the CDR3 is TGTGCCAGCAGCTTGACAGGGGCTGATGAAAAACTGTTTTTT.

The chain recombines TRBV21-1 with TRBJ1-5; TRBD1, the table's D call, lacks a check against the DNA. TRBV21-1 is designated a pseudogene. The CDR3 length is 16 residues. The CDR3 DNA reads TGTGCCAGCAAACCGGGACAGGGGCGGGGGAAACAGCCCCAGCATTTT. It yields the protein CASKPGQGRGKQPQHF.

The chain links TRBV5-1 to TRBJ2-1; 13 bases align to TRBD2. CDR3 length: 16 residues. The J segment lost 10 bases and the V segment lost 4 bases, leaving 11 bases of the junction unmatched. Germline V lookup: CDR1 SGHRS, CDR2 YFSETQ. CDR3 DNA: TGCGCCAGCAGCCCCGAAGGACTAGCGGGAGTGTCCGAGCAGTTCTTC. Translating gives CASSPEGLAGVSEQFF.

The DNA of the CDR3 is TGTGCCAGCAGCTTAGGAGCCATTAACACTGAAGCTTTCTTT. It encodes CASSLGAINTEAFF. This sequence joins TRBV7-9 and TRBJ1-1; D gene uncertain. The CDR3 has 14 amino acids. V lost 1 base and J 2 bases, leaving 8 bases between the germline ends. The germline gives CDR1 SEHNR, CDR2 FQNEAQ (reference sequence). Full variable domain (outside the CDR3, taken from reference TRBV7-9 and TRBJ1-1): DTGVSQNPRHKITKRGQNVTFRCDPISEHNRLYWYRQTLGQGPEFLTYFQNEAQLEKSRLLSDRFSAERPKGSFSTLEIQRTEQGDSAMYLCASSLGAINTEAFFGQGTRLTVV.

This chain joins TRBV28 and TRBJ2-5; tentatively, D is TRBD1 (6 bases). The CDR3 totals 14 residues. Germline V gene lookup returns CDR1 MDHEN and CDR2 SYDVKM. V lost 4 bases to trimming and J lost 4 bases, with 13 bases between them. This CDR3 reads CASSSRQARETQYF. The CDR3 DNA sequence: TGTGCCAGCAGTTCTCGACAGGCGAGAGAGACCCAGTACTTC.

J is TRBJ1-1 and V is TRBV28; D remains unclear. The CDR3 totals 14 residues. Germline-derived CDR1 and CDR2 are MDHEN and SYDVKM. V dropped 4 bases and J dropped 6 bases, with 15 bases sitting between them. CDR3 loop: CASSSPRRHPEAFF. In DNA, the CDR3 is TGTGCCAGCAGTTCCCCCCGGCGACACCCTGAAGCTTTCTTT.

The chain is built from TRBV4-2 and TRBJ2-7; TRBD1 is a possible D gene (6 bases). Trimming cost V 1 base and J 2 bases, with 15 bases left between them. CDR1 LGHNA and CDR2 YNFKEQ come from the germline V gene. The CDR3 has 16 amino acids. The CDR3: CASSQGVQGMAYEQYF. The CDR3 bases are TGTGCCAGCAGCCAAGGAGTTCAGGGGATGGCCTACGAGCAGTACTTC.

The genes are TRBV29-1 and TRBJ2-7; D call uncertain. This CDR3 region has 10 residues. Trimming removed 5 bases from V and 7 bases from J, with 9 bases in between. The germline V gene encodes CDR1 SQVTM and CDR2 ANQGSEA. The CDR3 coding sequence is TGCAGCGTTCGAGCCGGGGAGCAGTACTTC. This encodes CSVRAGEQYF.